The 4 T cell receptor beta chains in this list originate from one sample, sequenced in a study of T-cell reconstitution after alpha-beta-depleted transplantation in children. Unique molecular identifiers were built into the TCRbeta library. TCRdb re-analysed the PCR reads in MiXCR, keeping a single row per CDR3 protein. This sample carries about 58,000 distinct CDR3 sequences, roughly 45% of them seen once, and the ten largest clones take approximately 98%. Sequencing was performed on PBMCs, mostly from graft donor cells, taken 360 days after TCRalphabeta/CD19-depleted stem cell transplant. These receptors were taken from a male patient between 5 and 17 years old who had a stem cell transplant for acute lymphoblastic leukemia, so the T cells may come from the graft donor.

The chain is built from TRBV27 and TRBJ2-7; 7 bases fit TRBD1. Unmatched junction bases numbered 13, after V lost 5 bases and J lost 9 bases. CDR1 is MNHEY and CDR2 is SMNVEV in the germline V gene (reference sequence). The CDR3 covers 14 residues. The CDR3 DNA reads TGTGCCAGCAGTCTCCTCGGACAGGCGGAGTGGCAGTACTTC. This gives the protein CASSLLGQAEWQYF.

The chain has TRBV28 and TRBJ2-1; 12 positions match TRBD2. V was pared by 4 bases and J by 10 bases, with 8 bases of the junction left unmatched. The germline V gene has CDR1 MDHEN and CDR2 SYDVKM. The CDR3 has 15 amino acids. The chain's CDR3 is CASSSLAGGTLEQFF. CDR3 coding DNA: TGTGCCAGCAGTTCGCTAGCGGGAGGGACCCTCGAGCAGTTCTTC.

This clonotype was found once. The chain uses TRBV9 and TRBJ1-2, with D tentatively TRBD1 (6 bases). The CDR3 consists of 15 residues. Trimming left V 3 bases short and J 3 bases short, with 15 bases between. Germline lookup yields CDR1 SGDLS and CDR2 YYNGEE. CDR3 DNA sequence: TGTGCCAGCAGCGCGGGGGGCGTAGGTGACTATGGCTACACCTTC. Its protein is CASSAGGVGDYGYTF. Together with reference TRBV9 and TRBJ1-2, the CDR3 gives the full variable domain: DSGVTQTPKHLITATGQRVTLRCSPRSGDLSVYWYQQSLDQGLQFLIQYYNGEERAKGNILERFSAQQFPDLHSELNLSSLELGDSALYFCASSAGGVGDYGYTFGSGTRLTVV.

J is TRBJ1-3 and V is TRBV15; D not certain. V gave up 1 base and J gave up 15 bases, with 16 bases separating them. The length of the CDR3 is 13 residues. CDR1 is LNHNV and CDR2 is YYDKDF in the germline V gene (reference sequence). This chain's CDR3 is CATSRALQRPSYF. The CDR3 region has the DNA TGTGCCACCAGCAGAGCTCTTCAGAGGCCGTCATATTTT.